The T cell receptor beta chain under discussion was sequenced for a study of shared clonotypes between healthy human individuals. Findings and caveats of the study: Even with large depth, rarefaction showed that sorted-subset sequencing was incomplete. Clonotype sharing among donors, it was expected, would be affected by sequencing depth. Memory subsets generally showed smaller estimated richness than naive subsets did.

Positively selected for CCR7, the CD45RO-negative cells used as naive CD8 cells excluded terminally differentiated effector memory CD45RA+ cells. As for this clone: The antigen is not known.

The protocol was immunoSEQ multiplex PCR, while the TCRdb copy is restricted to in-frame clones and leaves out a portion. The sample has hundreds of thousands of clones, about 92% seen once. Input material: naive CD8+ T cells sorted from blood. The TCR was taken from a man aged 30-40 years in good health.

The CDR3 loop reads CASSLSQGTISYEQYF. The CDR3 DNA is TGTGCCAGCAGTTTAAGCCAGGGGACTATCTCCTACGAGCAGTACTTC. The rearrangement uses TRBV27 and TRBJ2-7; a possible D gene is TRBD2 (7 bases). Germline lookup yields CDR1 MNHEY and CDR2 SMNVEV (reference sequence). There are 16 residues in the CDR3. Trimming shortened V by 2 bases and J by 0 bases, and 14 bases separated the two germline ends.